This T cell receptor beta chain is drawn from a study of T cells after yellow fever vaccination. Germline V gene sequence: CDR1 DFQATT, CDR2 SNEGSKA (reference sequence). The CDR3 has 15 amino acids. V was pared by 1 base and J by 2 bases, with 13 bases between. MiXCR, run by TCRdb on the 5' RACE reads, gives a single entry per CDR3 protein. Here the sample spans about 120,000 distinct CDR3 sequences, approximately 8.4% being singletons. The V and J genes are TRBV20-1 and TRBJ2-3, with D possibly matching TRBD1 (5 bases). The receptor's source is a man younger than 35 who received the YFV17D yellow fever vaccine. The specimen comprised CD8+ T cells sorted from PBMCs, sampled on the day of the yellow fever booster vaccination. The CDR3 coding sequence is TGCAGTGCTAGAGCCCTGGACACCAACACAGATACGCAGTATTTT. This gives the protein CSARALDTNTDTQYF.